This T cell receptor (beta chain) was sequenced during a study of PD-L1 blockade in urothelial cancer. As for the study in general: Blood was tested 3 weeks (second dose) and 6 weeks into treatment. Typically, measured as a median, blood samples had 130,000 to 150,000 T cells.

Using immunoSEQ multiplex PCR, the repertoire was profiled, and TCRdb retains in-frame clones only, with some absent. Among over 35,000 clones listed, 80% to 95% were seen once. Time point meaning: pretreatment peripheral blood. General observations from the study: Greater 3-week expansion of tumor-associated blood clones was recorded for durable-benefit patients.

Regarding this clone: What it binds is not known.

Here the sequenced sample was PBMCs, taken around atezolizumab (anti-PD-L1) treatment. The origin of this receptor is a woman in her sixties or seventies with urothelial cancer.

The CDR3 is CAWTRAETQYF. CDR3 DNA sequence: TGTGCCTGGACTCGAGCAGAGACCCAGTACTTC. The chain joins TRBV30 to TRBJ2-5, with D uncertain. There are 11 residues in the CDR3. V gave up 4 bases and J gave up 4 bases, with 7 bases separating them. Germline assignment: CDR1 GTSNPN and CDR2 SVGIG (reference sequence).